This TCR beta chain emerged from a study of cytomegalovirus exposure and HLA in healthy donors. Study information: One earlier analysis, a look at about 179 million T cells, found about 110 million unique TCR beta sequences. Notes on the study in general: Per a prior analysis, the majority of TCR beta V segments were productive roughly 87% or roughly 30% of the time.

PCR amplification relied on 60 Vbeta primers (plus 13 Jbeta primers). The assay was immunoSEQ multiplex PCR, and TCRdb's table has in-frame clones only and misses some. The data hold some 59,000 clones, with more than 65% observed a single time. In the case of this clone: Its cognate antigen is unknown.

This TCR was recovered from a woman under 30 in good health and CMV-seronegative. Sequenced: PBMCs.

The CDR3 DNA reads TGTGCCAGCAGGCCGGACAGGGGTGGCAATCAGCCCCAGCATTTT. Residues: CASRPDRGGNQPQHF. The chain carries TRBV2 and TRBJ1-5; 9 nucleotides agree with TRBD1. The V gene end was trimmed by 6 bases and the J gene end by 2 bases; junction bases not matched to a gene: 5. The CDR3 extends over 15 amino acids. CDR1 and CDR2 from the germline V gene are SNHLY and FYNNEI.